The subject of this entry is one T cell receptor (beta chain). The antigen remains unidentified. Germline loops: CDR1 LNHDA, CDR2 SQIVND (reference sequence). The length of the CDR3 is 15 residues. V was clipped by 2 bases and J by 8 bases; unmatched bases: 6. Patients who had autoimmune disease history or got systemic immunosuppression were left out. Clones were read by immunoSEQ multiplex PCR, and TCRdb kept only the in-frame ones, dropping some. Of around 20,000 clones listed, more than 65% are singletons. This sample is part of a study of OX40 agonist ivuxolimab in advanced cancers. Findings and limits, study-wide: Relative to CD4+, CD8+ T cells held more expanded clones on average. Some patients who did not respond also had low normalized T-cell clonal expansion.

The sample here was CD4+ or CD8+ T cells sorted from blood, taken in a trial of the OX40 agonist ivuxolimab. The rearrangement uses TRBV19 and TRBJ2-1, with 10 bases lining up with TRBD2. The TCR originated in an adult with an advanced solid tumor such as melanoma, head and neck, liver or kidney cancer. The CDR3 reads CASSITAGGPHEQFF. CDR3 nucleotide sequence: TGTGCCAGTAGTATAACAGCGGGGGGGCCTCATGAGCAGTTCTTC.